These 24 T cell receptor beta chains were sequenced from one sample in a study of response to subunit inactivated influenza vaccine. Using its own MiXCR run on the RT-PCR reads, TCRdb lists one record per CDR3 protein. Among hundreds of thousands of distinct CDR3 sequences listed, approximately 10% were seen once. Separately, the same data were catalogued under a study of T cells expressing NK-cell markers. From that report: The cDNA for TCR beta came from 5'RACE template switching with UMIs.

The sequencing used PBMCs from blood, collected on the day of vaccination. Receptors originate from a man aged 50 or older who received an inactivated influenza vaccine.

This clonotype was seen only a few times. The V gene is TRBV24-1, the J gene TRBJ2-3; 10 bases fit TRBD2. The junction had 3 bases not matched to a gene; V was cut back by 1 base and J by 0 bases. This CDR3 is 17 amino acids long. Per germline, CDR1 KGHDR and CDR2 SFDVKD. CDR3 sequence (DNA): TGTGCCACCAGTGATTTTACTAGCGGGACTAGCACAGATACGCAGTATTTT. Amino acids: CATSDFTSGTSTDTQYF.

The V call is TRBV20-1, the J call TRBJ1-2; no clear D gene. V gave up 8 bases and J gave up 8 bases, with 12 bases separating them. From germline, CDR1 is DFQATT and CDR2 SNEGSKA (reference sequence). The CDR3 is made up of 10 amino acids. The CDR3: CSLRREGYTF. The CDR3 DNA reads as TGCAGTCTCCGGAGGGAAGGCTACACCTTC.

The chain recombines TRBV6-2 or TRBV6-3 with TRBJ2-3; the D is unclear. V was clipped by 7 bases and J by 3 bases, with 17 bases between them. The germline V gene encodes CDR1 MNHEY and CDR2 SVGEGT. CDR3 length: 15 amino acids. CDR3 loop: CASTQHTHSTDTQYF. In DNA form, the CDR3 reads TGTGCCAGCACCCAGCACACCCATTCGACAGATACGCAGTATTTT.

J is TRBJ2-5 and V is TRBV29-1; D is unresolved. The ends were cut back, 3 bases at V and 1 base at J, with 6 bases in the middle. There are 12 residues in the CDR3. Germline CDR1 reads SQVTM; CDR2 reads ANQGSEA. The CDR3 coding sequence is TGCAGCGTTGACAGTAGCCAAGAGACCCAGTACTTC. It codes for CSVDSSQETQYF.

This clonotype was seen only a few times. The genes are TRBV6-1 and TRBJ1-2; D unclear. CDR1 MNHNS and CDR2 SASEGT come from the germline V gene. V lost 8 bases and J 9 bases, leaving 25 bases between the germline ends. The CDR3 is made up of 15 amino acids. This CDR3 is CASSQPGSQAMSYTF. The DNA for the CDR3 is TGTGCCAGCTCTCAACCTGGGAGTCAGGCCATGAGCTACACCTTC.

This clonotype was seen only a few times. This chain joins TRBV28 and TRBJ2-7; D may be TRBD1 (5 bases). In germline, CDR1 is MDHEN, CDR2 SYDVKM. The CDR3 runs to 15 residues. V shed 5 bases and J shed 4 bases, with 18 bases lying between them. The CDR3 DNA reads TGTGCCAGCAGTATGCCTCACCCAGGGATTTACGAGCAGTACTTC. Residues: CASSMPHPGIYEQYF.

CDR3 loop: CASNLTPLAGGHTDTQYF. CDR3 DNA: TGTGCCAGCAACCTAACCCCGCTAGCGGGGGGACACACAGATACGCAGTATTTT. This chain links TRBV11-2 with TRBJ2-3; TRBD2 agrees at 11 bases. The length of the CDR3 is 18 residues. CDR1 is SGHAT and CDR2 is FQNNGV in the germline V gene. Losses at the gene ends were 7 bases for V and 2 bases for J; bases not matched to a gene: 14.

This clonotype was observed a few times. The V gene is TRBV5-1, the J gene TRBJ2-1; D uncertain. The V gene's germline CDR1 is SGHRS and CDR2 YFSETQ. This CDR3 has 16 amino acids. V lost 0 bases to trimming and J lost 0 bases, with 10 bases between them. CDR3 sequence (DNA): TGCGCCAGCAGCTTGGTGCCCTCGAGCTCCTACAATGAGCAGTTCTTC. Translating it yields CASSLVPSSSYNEQFF.

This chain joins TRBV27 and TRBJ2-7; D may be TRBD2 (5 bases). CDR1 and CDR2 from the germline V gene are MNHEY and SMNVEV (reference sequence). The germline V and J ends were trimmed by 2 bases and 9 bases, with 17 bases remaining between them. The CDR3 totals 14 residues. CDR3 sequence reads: CASSLRRPLGGQYF. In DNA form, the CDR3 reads TGTGCCAGCAGTTTACGCAGGCCCCTAGGAGGGCAGTACTTC.

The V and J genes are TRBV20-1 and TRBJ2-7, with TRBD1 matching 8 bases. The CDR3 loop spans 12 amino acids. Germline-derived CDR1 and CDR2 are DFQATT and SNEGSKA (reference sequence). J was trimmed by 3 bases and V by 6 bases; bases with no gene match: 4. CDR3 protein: CSARTGNYEQYF. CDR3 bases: TGCAGTGCGAGGACAGGGAACTACGAGCAGTACTTC.

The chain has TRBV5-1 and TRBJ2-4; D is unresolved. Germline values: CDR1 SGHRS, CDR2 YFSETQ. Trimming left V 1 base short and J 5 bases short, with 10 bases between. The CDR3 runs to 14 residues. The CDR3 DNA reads TGCGCCAGCAGCTTGACGGGTCGGGAAAACATTCAGTACTTC. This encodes CASSLTGRENIQYF.

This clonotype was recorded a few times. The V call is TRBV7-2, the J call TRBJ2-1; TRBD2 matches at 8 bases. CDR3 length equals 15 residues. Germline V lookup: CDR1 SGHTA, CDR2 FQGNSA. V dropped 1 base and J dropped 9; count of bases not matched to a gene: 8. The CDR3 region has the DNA TGTGCCAGCAGCTTAGACGCGGGAGGTTCAATTGAGCAGTTCTTC. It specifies CASSLDAGGSIEQFF.

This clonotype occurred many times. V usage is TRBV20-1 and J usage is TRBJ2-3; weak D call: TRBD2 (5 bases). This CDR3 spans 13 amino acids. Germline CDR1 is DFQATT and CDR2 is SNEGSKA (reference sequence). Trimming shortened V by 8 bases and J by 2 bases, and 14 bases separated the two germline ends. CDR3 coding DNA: TGCAGTCCAGGACGAGCGGACACAGATACGCAGTATTTT. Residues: CSPGRADTDTQYF.

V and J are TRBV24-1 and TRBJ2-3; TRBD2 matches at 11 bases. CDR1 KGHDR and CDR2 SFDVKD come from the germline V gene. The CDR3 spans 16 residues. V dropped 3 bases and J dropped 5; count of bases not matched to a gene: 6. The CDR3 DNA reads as TGTGCCACCAGTGATGCTAGCGGGAGGTTCGGAGATACGCAGTATTTT. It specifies CATSDASGRFGDTQYF.

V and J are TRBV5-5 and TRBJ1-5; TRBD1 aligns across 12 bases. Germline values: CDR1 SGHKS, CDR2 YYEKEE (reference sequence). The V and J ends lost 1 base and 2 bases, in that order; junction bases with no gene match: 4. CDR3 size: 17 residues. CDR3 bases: TGTGCCAGCAGCTTGTGGGACAGGGGGCTTGGCAATCAGCCCCAGCATTTT. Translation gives CASSLWDRGLGNQPQHF. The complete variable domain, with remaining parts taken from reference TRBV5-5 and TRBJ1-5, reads DAGVTQSPTHLIKTRGQQVTLRCSPISGHKSVSWYQQVLGQGPQFIFQYYEKEERGRGNFPDRFSARQFPNYSSELNVNALLLGDSALYLCASSLWDRGLGNQPQHFGDGTRLSIL.

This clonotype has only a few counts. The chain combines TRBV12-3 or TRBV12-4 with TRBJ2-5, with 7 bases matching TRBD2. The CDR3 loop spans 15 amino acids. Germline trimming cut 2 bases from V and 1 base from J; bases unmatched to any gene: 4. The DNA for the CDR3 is TGTGCCAGCAGTTTAACGGGAGGAACCCAAGAGACCCAGTACTTC. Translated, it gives CASSLTGGTQETQYF.

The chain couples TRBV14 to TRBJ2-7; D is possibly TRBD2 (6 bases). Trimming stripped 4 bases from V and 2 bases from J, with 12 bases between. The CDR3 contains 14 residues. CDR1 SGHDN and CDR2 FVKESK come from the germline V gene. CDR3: CASSRRAGTYEQYF. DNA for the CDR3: TGTGCCAGCAGCCGCCGAGCGGGTACCTACGAGCAGTACTTC.

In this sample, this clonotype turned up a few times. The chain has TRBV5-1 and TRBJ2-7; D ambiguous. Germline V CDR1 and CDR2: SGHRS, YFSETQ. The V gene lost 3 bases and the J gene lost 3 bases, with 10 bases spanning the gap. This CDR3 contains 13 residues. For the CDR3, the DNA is TGCGCCAGCAGCTCGGTCCCTGACTACGAGCAGTACTTC. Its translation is CASSSVPDYEQYF.

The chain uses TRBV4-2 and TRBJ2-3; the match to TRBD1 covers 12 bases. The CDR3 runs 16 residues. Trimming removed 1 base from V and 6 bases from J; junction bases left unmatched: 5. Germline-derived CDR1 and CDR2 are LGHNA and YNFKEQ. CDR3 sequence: CASSQAGQGAFDTQYF. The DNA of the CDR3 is TGTGCCAGCAGCCAAGCGGGACAGGGGGCTTTCGATACGCAGTATTTT.

CDR3 DNA: TGCGCCAGCAGCCAAGATTGGCAGTCCCCTGAAGCTTTCTTT. Translating gives CASSQDWQSPEAFF. The chain combines TRBV4-3 with TRBJ1-1; the D is unclear. Germline V gives CDR1 LGHNA, CDR2 YSLEER. Trimming left V 0 bases short and J 6 bases short, with 11 bases between. The CDR3 extends over 14 amino acids.

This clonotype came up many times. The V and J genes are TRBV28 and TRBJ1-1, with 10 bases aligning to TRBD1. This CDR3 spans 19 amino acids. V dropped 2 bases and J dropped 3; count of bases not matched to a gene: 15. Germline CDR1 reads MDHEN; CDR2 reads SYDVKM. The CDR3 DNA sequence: TGTGCCAGCAGTTTAAAGGGACAGGGGCTTAGAAGGGAGGACACTGAAGCTTTCTTT. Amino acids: CASSLKGQGLRREDTEAFF. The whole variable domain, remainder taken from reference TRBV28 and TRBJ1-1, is DVKVTQSSRYLVKRTGEKVFLECVQDMDHENMFWYRQDPGLGLRLIYFSYDVKMKEKGDIPEGYSVSREKKERFSLILESASTNQTSMYLCASSLKGQGLRREDTEAFFGQGTRLTVV.

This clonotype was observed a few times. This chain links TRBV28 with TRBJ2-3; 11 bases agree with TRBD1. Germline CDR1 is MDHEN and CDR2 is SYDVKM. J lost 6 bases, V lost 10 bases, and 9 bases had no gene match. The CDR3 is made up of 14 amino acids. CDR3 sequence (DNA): TGTGCCATCTGCCGGACAGGGGGCCGGGATACGCAGTATTTT. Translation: CAICRTGGRDTQYF.

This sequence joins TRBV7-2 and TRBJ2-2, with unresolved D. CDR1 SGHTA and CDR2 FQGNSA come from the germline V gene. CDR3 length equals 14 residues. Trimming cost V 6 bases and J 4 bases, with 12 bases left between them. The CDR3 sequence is CASRIGPVTGELFF. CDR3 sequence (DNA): TGTGCCAGCAGGATAGGGCCAGTCACCGGGGAGCTGTTTTTT.

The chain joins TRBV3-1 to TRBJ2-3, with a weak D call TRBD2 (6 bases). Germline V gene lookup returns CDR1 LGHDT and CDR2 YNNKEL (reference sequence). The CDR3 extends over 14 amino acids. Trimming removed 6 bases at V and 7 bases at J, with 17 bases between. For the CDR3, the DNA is TGTGCCAGCAGGCACGGGGGTGGAGCAAATACGCAGTATTTT. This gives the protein CASRHGGGANTQYF.